This T cell receptor beta chain was observed in a study of cytomegalovirus exposure and HLA in healthy donors. Notes on the study in general: The dataset shows that most TCR sequences were rare, while some public TCRs occurred in many donors.

Germline trimming cut 4 bases from V and 3 bases from J; bases unmatched to any gene: 3. Germline CDR1 and CDR2: MNHEY and SVGAGI. The CDR3 contains 14 residues. Concerning this clone: Its antigen is not known.

60 Vbeta and 13 Jbeta primers were used in PCR. Produced via immunoSEQ multiplex PCR; TCRdb's table is partial and in-frame only. The sample shows roughly 100,000 clones, 76% of them seen only once. The clonotype was recovered from a middle-aged man in good health and CMV-seronegative. The chain combines TRBV6-5 with TRBJ1-5; 7 positions match TRBD1. The sequenced material came from PBMCs. As DNA, the CDR3 is TGTGCCAGCAGTTTCGGGACAGCCAATCAGCCCCAGCATTTT. Amino acids: CASSFGTANQPQHF.